The next 20 T cell receptor beta chains were all read from a single sample in a study of blood T cell repertoires in COVID-19. Clones were sequenced by immunoSEQ multiplex PCR, and TCRdb holds only the in-frame ones, with some missing. The table lists 150,000 to 160,000 clones, roughly 80% of them singletons, with around 1.7% in the top ten. The sample taken for sequencing was peripheral blood. All receptors come from a man older than 75 with acute or convalescent COVID-19.

The V gene is TRBV7-6, the J gene TRBJ2-2, with 16 bases aligning to TRBD2. This CDR3 has 19 amino acids. J was trimmed by 3 bases and V by 3 bases; bases with no gene match: 7. Germline CDR1 SGHVS, CDR2 FNYEAQ. For the CDR3, the DNA is TGTGCCAGCAGCTTTCGAGGGACTAGCGGGGGGGCAGACACCGGGGAGCTGTTTTTT. Residues: CASSFRGTSGGADTGELFF. The complete variable domain, with remaining parts taken from reference TRBV7-6 and TRBJ2-2, reads GAGVSQSPRYKVTKRGQDVALRCDPISGHVSLYWYRQALGQGPEFLTYFNYEAQQDKSGLPNDRFSAERPEGSISTLTIQRTEQRDSAMYRCASSFRGTSGGADTGELFFGEGSRLTVL.

V and J are TRBV4-1 and TRBJ2-5; maybe TRBD2 (5 bases). Germline assignment: CDR1 MGHRA and CDR2 YSYEKL. Trimming took off 4 bases at V and 2 bases at J, with 8 bases between the two ends. The CDR3 is 13 residues long. CDR3 bases: TGCGCCAGCAGCCCGGGGTCACAAGAGACCCAGTACTTC. This sequence encodes CASSPGSQETQYF.

This clone was found once. The chain joins TRBV15 to TRBJ1-5, with D perhaps TRBD1 (5 bases). Per the germline V gene, CDR1 is LNHNV and CDR2 is YYDKDF (reference sequence). The CDR3 loop spans 15 amino acids. Trimming cost V 4 bases and J 3 bases, with 13 bases left between them. The CDR3 region has the DNA TGTGCCACCAGCACCCGACAGTTCCCCAATCAGCCCCAGCATTTT. Amino acid sequence: CATSTRQFPNQPQHF.

Concerning this clone: The same CDR3 can be traced to other DNA sequences in this sample. The V gene is TRBV3-1 (or the pseudogene TRBV3-2), the J gene TRBJ2-3; 9 nucleotides align to TRBD2. Germline-derived CDR1 and CDR2 are LGHDT and YNNKEL (reference sequence). CDR3 length: 15 amino acids. After removal of 4 bases from V and 6 bases from J, the junction contained 8 bases not matched to a gene. In DNA, the CDR3 is TGTGCCAGCAGCCCGCAGCGGGGGGCCAGGGATACGCAGTATTTT. Translated, it gives CASSPQRGARDTQYF.

The genes are TRBV5-1 and TRBJ1-1, with D uncertain. Per the germline V gene, CDR1 is SGHRS and CDR2 is YFSETQ. The germline V and J ends were trimmed by 1 base and 6 bases, with 10 bases remaining between them. The CDR3 runs 13 residues. Here the CDR3 DNA reads TGCGCCAGCAGCTTGACCGAGAGTTCTGAAGCTTTCTTT. Its protein is CASSLTESSEAFF.

The chain recombines TRBV6-5 with TRBJ2-1; TRBD2 aligns across 10 bases. Per the germline V gene, CDR1 is MNHEY and CDR2 is SVGAGI. Trimming at V came to 4 bases and at J to 1 base, leaving 4 bases not matched to a gene. The CDR3 has 16 amino acids. The CDR3, as DNA: TGTGCCAGCAGTTCAGCGGGGGGGGAGTCCTACAATGAGCAGTTCTTC. Protein sequence: CASSSAGGESYNEQFF.

This clone was picked up a small number of times. This rearrangement joins TRBV11-1 to TRBJ1-6, with TRBD1 matching over 9 bases. The germline V gene encodes CDR1 SGHAT and CDR2 FQDESV (reference sequence). V was clipped by 6 bases and J by 7 bases; unmatched bases: 7. The CDR3 consists of 15 residues. CDR3 loop: CASRRQGVRNSPLHF. The CDR3 DNA is TGTGCCAGCAGGAGACAGGGGGTACGGAATTCACCCCTCCACTTT.

This chain links TRBV6-4 with TRBJ2-2, with 8 bases that match TRBD2. CDR1 MRHNA and CDR2 SNTAGT come from the germline V gene. The CDR3 runs to 14 residues. V lost 3 bases to trimming and J lost 7 bases; unmatched junction nucleotides: 4. As DNA, the CDR3 is TGTGCCAGCAGTGAGGTCACTAGCGGCGGGGAGCTGTTTTTT. Residues: CASSEVTSGGELFF.

The chain employs TRBV10-1 and TRBJ2-2, with a weak D call TRBD1 (6 bases). The CDR3 is 15 amino acids. V lost 4 bases, J lost 2 bases, and 11 bases lay in between. Germline V gives CDR1 WNHNN, CDR2 SYGVQD (reference sequence). CDR3 bases: TGCGCCAGCAGTGTTCAGGGGATTAACACCGGGGAGCTGTTTTTT. Translated: CASSVQGINTGELFF.

Comment on this clone: Other nucleotide sequences in the sample specify the same CDR3. The chain joins TRBV11-3 to TRBJ2-5; 7 bases fit TRBD1. V was clipped by 6 bases and J by 1 base; unmatched bases: 2. Germline CDR1 and CDR2: SGHNT and YENEEA. The CDR3 has 13 amino acids. The CDR3 DNA follows: TGTGCCAGCAGTCGGGACAGCCAAGAGACCCAGTACTTC. Translating gives CASSRDSQETQYF.

CDR3 in amino acids: CASRSQGYNEQFF. In DNA, the CDR3 is TGTGCCAGCAGGTCACAGGGTTACAATGAGCAGTTCTTC. This chain uses TRBV12-3 or TRBV12-4 with TRBJ2-1; TRBD1 might be the D (6 bases). The CDR3 is 13 residues long. V lost 6 bases and J lost 4, with 10 bases in between.

The V gene is TRBV5-6, the J gene TRBJ2-5, with 8 positions matching TRBD1. Trimming cost V 0 bases and J 3 bases; bases outside gene matches: 10. CDR1 is SGHDT, CDR2 YYEEEE, per germline. CDR3 length: 17 amino acids. CDR3 region: CASSLVFRTGFKETQYF. The CDR3 nucleotides read TGTGCCAGCAGCTTGGTCTTTCGGACAGGGTTTAAAGAGACCCAGTACTTC.

V gene TRBV12-3 or TRBV12-4 combines with J gene TRBJ1-5; D may be TRBD1 (6 bases). Trimming pared 5 bases from V and 7 bases from J, leaving 12 bases between. This CDR3 has 13 amino acids. CDR3 protein: CASSQDSRQPQHF. In DNA form, the CDR3 reads TGTGCCAGCAGTCAGGACAGTCGGCAGCCCCAGCATTTT.

V and J are TRBV23-1 and TRBJ1-3; D is perhaps TRBD1 (5 bases). TRBV23-1 is recorded as an ORF, its role being uncertain. With 4 bases removed from V and 3 bases from J, the gap between germline ends came to 16 bases. The CDR3 contains 16 residues. The CDR3 is CASSRSQETLGNTIYF. The CDR3 DNA is TGCGCCAGCAGTCGCTCACAGGAGACACTTGGAAACACCATATATTTT.

The V call is TRBV28, the J call TRBJ2-1, with 7 bases matching TRBD1. CDR3 length: 14 residues. J gave up 7 bases and V 1 base, and 4 bases lay outside the gene matches. CDR1 and CDR2 (germline): MDHEN, SYDVKM. In nucleotides, the CDR3 is TGTGCCAGCAGTTTATCAGGGGGTTGGAATGAGCAGTTCTTC. This sequence encodes CASSLSGGWNEQFF.

This clone was observed a few times. This chain connects TRBV19 to TRBJ2-5; 9 bases are shared with TRBD2. J was trimmed by 5 bases and V by 3 bases; bases with no gene match: 7. In germline, CDR1 is LNHDA, CDR2 SQIVND (reference sequence). The CDR3 is made up of 15 amino acids. CDR3 sequence reads: CASSIPSGGSETQYF. The CDR3, as DNA: TGTGCCAGTAGTATTCCCAGCGGGGGGTCGGAGACCCAGTACTTC.

This chain joins TRBV6-5 and TRBJ2-7; TRBD1 agrees at 7 bases. Germline V gene sequence: CDR1 MNHEY, CDR2 SVGAGI. This CDR3 has 15 amino acids. Trimming at V came to 6 bases and at J to 3 bases, leaving 11 bases not matched to a gene. The CDR3: CASSHQKGQNYEQYV. Here the CDR3 DNA reads TGTGCCAGCAGCCATCAAAAGGGACAGAACTACGAGCAGTACGTC.

The genes are TRBV20-1 and TRBJ2-7; 9 bases fit TRBD1. CDR1 is DFQATT, CDR2 SNEGSKA, per germline (reference sequence). There are 11 residues in the CDR3. V was clipped by 4 bases and J by 5 bases; unmatched bases: 0. The CDR3, as DNA: TGCAGTGCTAACAGGGGGCACGAGCAGTACTTC. This sequence encodes CSANRGHEQYF.

This clone was detected only once. The rearrangement uses TRBV7-9 and TRBJ2-7; TRBD2 agrees at 8 bases. The CDR3 spans 13 residues. Per germline, CDR1 SEHNR and CDR2 FQNEAQ (reference sequence). V dropped 1 base and J dropped 7; count of bases not matched to a gene: 3. CDR3 amino acids: CASSLGLAGEQYF. In nucleotides, the CDR3 is TGTGCCAGCAGCTTAGGATTAGCGGGAGAGCAGTACTTC.

The chain recombines TRBV6-5 with TRBJ2-7; possibly TRBD1 for D (6 bases). Trimming removed 5 bases at V and 4 bases at J, with 15 bases between. Germline V CDR1 and CDR2: MNHEY, SVGAGI. CDR3 length: 14 residues. In nucleotides, the CDR3 is TGTGCCAGCAGTAACAGGGTTGGGAGATACGAGCAGTACGTC. Its translation: CASSNRVGRYEQYV.